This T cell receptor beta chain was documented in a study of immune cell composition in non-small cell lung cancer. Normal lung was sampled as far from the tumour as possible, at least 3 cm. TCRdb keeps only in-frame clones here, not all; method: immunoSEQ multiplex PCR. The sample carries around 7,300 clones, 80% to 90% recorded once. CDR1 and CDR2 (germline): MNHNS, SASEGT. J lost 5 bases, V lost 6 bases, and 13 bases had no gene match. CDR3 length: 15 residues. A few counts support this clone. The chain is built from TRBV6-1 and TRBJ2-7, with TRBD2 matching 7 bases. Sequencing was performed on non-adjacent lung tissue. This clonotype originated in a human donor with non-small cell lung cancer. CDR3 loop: CASSAGRAHRDEQYF. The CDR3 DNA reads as TGTGCCAGCAGCGCGGGGAGGGCACATCGGGACGAGCAGTACTTC.